The sequence of this T cell receptor (beta chain) was determined in a study of T cell changes during pregnancy in multiple sclerosis (dated by TCRdb to about 2019). About the full investigation: In women with multiple sclerosis, the researchers looked at how the T cell repertoire shifted as pregnancy progressed.

Libraries were prepared through the immunoSEQ multiplex PCR assay. TCRdb's version of the immuneACCESS table is confined to in-frame rearrangements and falls short of the full clone set. An unresolved V gene accounts for under half of the shortfall where checked; the remainder is of unknown origin. The sample table shows 70,000 to 100,000 clones, and over 80% are seen once. The biggest ten clones account for more than 1% of the sample. With regard to this clone: Which antigen it targets is not known. Per-nucleotide qualities are absent, and no much larger clonotype sits a single base away.

The germline V gene yields LGHNA for CDR1 and YNFKEQ for CDR2. The CDR3 sequence holds 19 residues, the cysteine and phenylalanine included. CDR3 DNA is the only sequence kept; it has 57 bases, read in frame from the first base. The junction shows trimming of 1 base on V and 0 bases on J, plus 16 bases between the germline ends. Sequencing used peripheral blood, obtained in the first trimester of pregnancy. This clonotype originated in a female donor with multiple sclerosis, enrolled in a pregnancy study. The chain employs TRBV4-2 and TRBJ2-6, with the D segment identity uncertain. The encoded CDR3 is CASSQVLQSTSSGANVLTF. The bases read TGTGCCAGCAGCCAAGTCCTACAGAGTACGAGCTCTGGGGCCAACGTCCTGACTTTC.